Here is one T cell receptor beta chain with its context. Its specificity is not known. This specimen belongs to a study of OX40 agonist ivuxolimab in advanced cancers. Looking at the study overall: Partial responses, seen in three patients, involved one hepatocellular carcinoma and two cutaneous melanomas. Findings and limits, study-wide: Expanded clones were, on average, more numerous in CD8+ T cells than in CD4+. Both CD4+ and CD8+ T cell populations in blood had undergone clonal expansion by week 6 at 0.1 to 3.0 mg/kg.

This CDR3 has 11 amino acids. Trimming left V 4 bases short and J 11 bases short, with 11 bases between. Looked up from germline, CDR1 is MNHNS and CDR2 is SASEGT. Clones were sequenced by immunoSEQ multiplex PCR, and TCRdb holds only the in-frame ones, with some missing. The sample has around 6,600 clones, 70% seen once. Blood got drawn at baseline, again on cycle 4 day 1, and then on cycle 7 day 1. V is TRBV6-1 and J is TRBJ1-1; a possible D gene is TRBD1 (6 bases). Source: CD4+ or CD8+ T cells sorted from blood, taken in a trial of the OX40 agonist ivuxolimab. This clonotype was sampled from an adult with an advanced solid tumor such as melanoma, head and neck, liver or kidney cancer. The CDR3 region is CASSASTGAFF. The CDR3 bases are TGTGCCAGCAGTGCGAGTACAGGGGCTTTCTTT.